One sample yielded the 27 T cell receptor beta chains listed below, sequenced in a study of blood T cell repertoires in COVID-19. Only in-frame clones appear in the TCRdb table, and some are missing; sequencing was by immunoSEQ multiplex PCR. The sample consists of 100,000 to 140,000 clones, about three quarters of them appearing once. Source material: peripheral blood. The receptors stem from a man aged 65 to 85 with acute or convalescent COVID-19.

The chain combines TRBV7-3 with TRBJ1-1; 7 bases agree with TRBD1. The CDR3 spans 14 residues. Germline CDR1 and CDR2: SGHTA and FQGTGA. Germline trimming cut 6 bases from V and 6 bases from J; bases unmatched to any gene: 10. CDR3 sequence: CASSQSRRGSEAFF. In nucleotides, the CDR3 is TGTGCCAGCAGTCAATCGCGCAGGGGGTCTGAAGCTTTCTTT.

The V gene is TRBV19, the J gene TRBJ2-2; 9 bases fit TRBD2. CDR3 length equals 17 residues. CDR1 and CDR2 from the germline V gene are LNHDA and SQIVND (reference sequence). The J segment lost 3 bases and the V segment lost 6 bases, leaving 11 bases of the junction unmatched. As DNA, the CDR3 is TGTGCCAGTAGACCTACCACTAGCGGGTATGACACCGGGGAGCTGTTTTTT. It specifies CASRPTTSGYDTGELFF.

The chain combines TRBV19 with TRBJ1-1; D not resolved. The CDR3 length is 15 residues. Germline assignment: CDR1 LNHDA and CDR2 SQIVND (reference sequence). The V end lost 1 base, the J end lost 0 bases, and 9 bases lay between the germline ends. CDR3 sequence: CASSIGGAMNTEAFF. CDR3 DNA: TGTGCCAGTAGTATAGGCGGAGCCATGAACACTGAAGCTTTCTTT.

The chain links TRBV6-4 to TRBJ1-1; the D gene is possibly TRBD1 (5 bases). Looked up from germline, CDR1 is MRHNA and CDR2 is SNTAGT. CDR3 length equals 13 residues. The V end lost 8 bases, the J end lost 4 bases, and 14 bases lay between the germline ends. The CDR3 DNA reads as TGTGCCAGCTCCATTCAGGGCGGCACTGAAGCTTTCTTT. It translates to CASSIQGGTEAFF.

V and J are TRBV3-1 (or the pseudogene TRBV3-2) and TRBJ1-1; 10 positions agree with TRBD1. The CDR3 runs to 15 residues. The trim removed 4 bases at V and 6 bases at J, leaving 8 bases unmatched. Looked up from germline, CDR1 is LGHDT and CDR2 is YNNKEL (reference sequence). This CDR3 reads CASSRAGQGTAEAFF. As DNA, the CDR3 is TGTGCCAGCAGCCGTGCGGGACAGGGGACCGCTGAAGCTTTCTTT.

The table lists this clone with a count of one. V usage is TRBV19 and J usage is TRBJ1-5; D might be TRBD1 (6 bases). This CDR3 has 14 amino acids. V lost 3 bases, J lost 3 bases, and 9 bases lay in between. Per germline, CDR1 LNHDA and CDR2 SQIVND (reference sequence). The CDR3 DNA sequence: TGTGCCAGTAGTATTGCGGGGGCCAATCAGCCCCAGCATTTT. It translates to CASSIAGANQPQHF.

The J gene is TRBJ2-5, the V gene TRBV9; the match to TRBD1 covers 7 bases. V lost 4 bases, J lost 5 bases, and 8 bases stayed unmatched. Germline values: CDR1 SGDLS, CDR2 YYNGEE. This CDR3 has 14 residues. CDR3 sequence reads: CASSKQGFPETQYF. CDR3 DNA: TGTGCCAGCAGCAAACAGGGGTTCCCGGAGACCCAGTACTTC.

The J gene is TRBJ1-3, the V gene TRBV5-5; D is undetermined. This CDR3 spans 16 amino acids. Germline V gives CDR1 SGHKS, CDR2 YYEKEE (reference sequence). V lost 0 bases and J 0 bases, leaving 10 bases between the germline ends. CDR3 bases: TGTGCCAGCAGCTTGGGGTCCTCGAGCTCTGGAAACACCATATATTTT. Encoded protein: CASSLGSSSSGNTIYF.

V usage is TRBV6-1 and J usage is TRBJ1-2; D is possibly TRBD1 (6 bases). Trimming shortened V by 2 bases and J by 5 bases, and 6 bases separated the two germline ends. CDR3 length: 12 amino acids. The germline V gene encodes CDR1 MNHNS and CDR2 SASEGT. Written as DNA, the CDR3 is TGTGCCAGCAGTGAACAGGGGTATGGCTACACCTTC. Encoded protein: CASSEQGYGYTF.

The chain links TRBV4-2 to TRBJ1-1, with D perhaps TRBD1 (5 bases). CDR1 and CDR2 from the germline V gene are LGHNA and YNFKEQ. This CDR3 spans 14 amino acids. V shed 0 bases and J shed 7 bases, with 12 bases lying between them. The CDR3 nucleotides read TGTGCCAGCAGCCAAGAGTTAGGGGTGGGTGAAGCTTTCTTT. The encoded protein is CASSQELGVGEAFF.

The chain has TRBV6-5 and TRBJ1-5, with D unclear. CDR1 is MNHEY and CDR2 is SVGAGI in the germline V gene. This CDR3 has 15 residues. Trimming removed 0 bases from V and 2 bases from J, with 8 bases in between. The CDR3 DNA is TGTGCCAGCAGTTACTCGGCAGCGGGCAATCAGCCCCAGCATTTT. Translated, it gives CASSYSAAGNQPQHF.

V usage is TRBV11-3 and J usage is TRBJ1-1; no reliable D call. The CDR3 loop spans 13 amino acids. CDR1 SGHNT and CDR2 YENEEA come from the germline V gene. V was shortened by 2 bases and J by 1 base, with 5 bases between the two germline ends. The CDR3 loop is CASSLQKNTEAFF. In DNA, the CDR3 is TGTGCCAGCAGCTTACAGAAGAACACTGAAGCTTTCTTT.

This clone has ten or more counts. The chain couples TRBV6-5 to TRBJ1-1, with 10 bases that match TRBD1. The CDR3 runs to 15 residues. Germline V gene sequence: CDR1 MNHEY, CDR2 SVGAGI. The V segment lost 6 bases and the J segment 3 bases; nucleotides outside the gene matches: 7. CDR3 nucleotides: TGTGCCAGCAGAGCCGGGACAGGGGTCTACACTGAAGCTTTCTTT. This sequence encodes CASRAGTGVYTEAFF.

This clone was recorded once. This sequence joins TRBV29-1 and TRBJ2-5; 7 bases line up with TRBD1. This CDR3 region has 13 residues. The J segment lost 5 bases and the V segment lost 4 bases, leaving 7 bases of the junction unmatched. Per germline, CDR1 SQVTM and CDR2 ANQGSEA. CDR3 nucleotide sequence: TGCAGCGTTGGGCAGGGGGAAGGTGAGACCCAGTACTTC. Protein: CSVGQGEGETQYF.

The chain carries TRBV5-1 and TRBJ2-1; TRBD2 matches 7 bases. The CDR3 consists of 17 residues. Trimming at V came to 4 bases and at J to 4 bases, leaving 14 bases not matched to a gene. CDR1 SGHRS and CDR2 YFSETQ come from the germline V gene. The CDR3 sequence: CASSDGGSSGVYNEQFF. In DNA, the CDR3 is TGCGCCAGCAGCGACGGAGGGTCCAGCGGGGTTTACAATGAGCAGTTCTTC.

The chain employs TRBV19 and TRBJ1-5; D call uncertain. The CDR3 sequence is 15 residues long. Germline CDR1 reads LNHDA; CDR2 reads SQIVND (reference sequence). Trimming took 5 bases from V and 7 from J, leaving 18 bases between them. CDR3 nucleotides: TGTGCCAGTAGTCTCGGGGAGAATTGGATCCAGCCCCAGCATTTT. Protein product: CASSLGENWIQPQHF.

CDR3 loop: CASSQLSGGGNEQFF. The CDR3 nucleotides are TGCGCCAGCAGCCAACTTAGCGGGGGAGGGAATGAGCAGTTCTTC. The gene calls are TRBV5-1 and TRBJ2-1, with 9 bases aligning to TRBD2. The J segment lost 7 bases and the V segment lost 4 bases, leaving 9 bases of the junction unmatched. The CDR3 has 15 residues. CDR1 and CDR2 from the germline V gene are SGHRS and YFSETQ.

CDR3 nucleotides: TGTGCCAGCAGTTTTTCGGGGAATGAAAAACTGTTTTTT. This gives the protein CASSFSGNEKLFF. V gene TRBV27 combines with J gene TRBJ1-4; the D is unclear. The V and J ends lost 3 bases and 5 bases respectively, with 7 bases between them. The CDR3 extends over 13 amino acids. Germline CDR1 is MNHEY and CDR2 is SMNVEV (reference sequence).

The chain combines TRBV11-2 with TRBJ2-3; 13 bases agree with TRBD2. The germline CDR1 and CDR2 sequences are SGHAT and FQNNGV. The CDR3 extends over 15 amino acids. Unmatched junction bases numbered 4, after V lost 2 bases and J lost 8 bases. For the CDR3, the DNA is TGTGCCAGCAGCTTAACTAGCGGGGGGGCCGGTACGCAGTATTTT. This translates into CASSLTSGGAGTQYF. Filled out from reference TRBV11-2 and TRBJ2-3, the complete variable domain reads EAGVAQSPRYKIIEKRQSVAFWCNPISGHATLYWYQQILGQGPKLLIQFQNNGVVDDSQLPKDRFSAERLKGVDSTLKIQPAKLEDSAVYLCASSLTSGGAGTQYFGPGTRLTVL.

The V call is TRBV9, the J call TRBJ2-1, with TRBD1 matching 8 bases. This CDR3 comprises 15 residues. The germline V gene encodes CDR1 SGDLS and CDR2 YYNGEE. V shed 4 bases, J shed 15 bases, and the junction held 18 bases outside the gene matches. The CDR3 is CASSPGQGRMVLLFF. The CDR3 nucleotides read TGTGCCAGCAGCCCCGGACAGGGCCGAATGGTGCTCTTGTTCTTC. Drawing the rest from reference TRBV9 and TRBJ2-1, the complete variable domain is DSGVTQTPKHLITATGQRVTLRCSPRSGDLSVYWYQQSLDQGLQFLIQYYNGEERAKGNILERFSAQQFPDLHSELNLSSLELGDSALYFCASSPGQGRMVLLFFGPGTRLTVL.

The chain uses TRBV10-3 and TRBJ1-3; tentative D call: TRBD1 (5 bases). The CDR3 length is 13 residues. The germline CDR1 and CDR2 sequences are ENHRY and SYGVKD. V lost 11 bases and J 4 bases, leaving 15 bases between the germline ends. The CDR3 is CAARGGTGNTIYF. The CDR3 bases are TGTGCCGCTCGGGGGGGAACAGGAAACACCATATATTTT.

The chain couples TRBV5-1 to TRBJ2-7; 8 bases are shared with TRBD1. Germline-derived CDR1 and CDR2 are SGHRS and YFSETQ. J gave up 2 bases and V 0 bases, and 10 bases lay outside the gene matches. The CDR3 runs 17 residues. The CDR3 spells CASSLGPTGQDPYEQYF. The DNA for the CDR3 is TGCGCCAGCAGCTTGGGGCCGACGGGACAGGATCCCTACGAGCAGTACTTC. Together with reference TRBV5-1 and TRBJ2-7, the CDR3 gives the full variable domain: KAGVTQTPRYLIKTRGQQVTLSCSPISGHRSVSWYQQTPGQGLQFLFEYFSETQRNKGNFPGRFSGRQFSNSRSEMNVSTLELGDSALYLCASSLGPTGQDPYEQYFGPGTRLTVT.

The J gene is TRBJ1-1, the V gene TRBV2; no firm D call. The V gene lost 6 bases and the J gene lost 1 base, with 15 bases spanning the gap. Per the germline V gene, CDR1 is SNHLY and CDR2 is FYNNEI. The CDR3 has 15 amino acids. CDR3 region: CASRLIGVPNTEAFF. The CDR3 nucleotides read TGTGCCAGCAGACTAATAGGAGTTCCGAACACTGAAGCTTTCTTT. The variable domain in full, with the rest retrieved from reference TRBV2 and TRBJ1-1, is EPEVTQTPSHQVTQMGQEVILRCVPISNHLYFYWYRQILGQKVEFLVSFYNNEISEKSEIFDDQFSVERPDGSNFTLKIRSTKLEDSAMYFCASRLIGVPNTEAFFGQGTRLTVV.

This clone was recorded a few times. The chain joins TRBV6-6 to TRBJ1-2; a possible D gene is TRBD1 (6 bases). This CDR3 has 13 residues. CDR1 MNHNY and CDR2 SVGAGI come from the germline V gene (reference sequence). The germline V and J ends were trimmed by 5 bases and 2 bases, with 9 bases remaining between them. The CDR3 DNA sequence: TGTGCCAGCAGTAGCGGACAGAACTATGGCTACACCTTC. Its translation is CASSSGQNYGYTF.

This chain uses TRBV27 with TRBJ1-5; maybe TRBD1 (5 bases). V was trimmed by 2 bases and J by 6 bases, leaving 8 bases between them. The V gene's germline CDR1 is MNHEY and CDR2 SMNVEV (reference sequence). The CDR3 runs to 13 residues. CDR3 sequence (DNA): TGTGCCAGCAGTTTAGGGGGGGGTCAGCCCCAGCATTTT. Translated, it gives CASSLGGGQPQHF.

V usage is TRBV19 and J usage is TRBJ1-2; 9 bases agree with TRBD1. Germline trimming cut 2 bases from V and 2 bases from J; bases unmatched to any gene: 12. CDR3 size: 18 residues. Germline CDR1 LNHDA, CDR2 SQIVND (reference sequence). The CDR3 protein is CASSIPNPQGAPNYGYTF. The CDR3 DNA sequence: TGTGCCAGTAGTATACCGAACCCACAGGGGGCTCCCAACTATGGCTACACCTTC.

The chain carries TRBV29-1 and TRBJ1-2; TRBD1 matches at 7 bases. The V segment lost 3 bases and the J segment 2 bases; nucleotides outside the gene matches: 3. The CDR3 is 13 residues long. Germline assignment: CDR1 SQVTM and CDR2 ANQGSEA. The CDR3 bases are TGCAGCGTTGAGGTGGGACAGAACTATGGCTACACCTTC. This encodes CSVEVGQNYGYTF.